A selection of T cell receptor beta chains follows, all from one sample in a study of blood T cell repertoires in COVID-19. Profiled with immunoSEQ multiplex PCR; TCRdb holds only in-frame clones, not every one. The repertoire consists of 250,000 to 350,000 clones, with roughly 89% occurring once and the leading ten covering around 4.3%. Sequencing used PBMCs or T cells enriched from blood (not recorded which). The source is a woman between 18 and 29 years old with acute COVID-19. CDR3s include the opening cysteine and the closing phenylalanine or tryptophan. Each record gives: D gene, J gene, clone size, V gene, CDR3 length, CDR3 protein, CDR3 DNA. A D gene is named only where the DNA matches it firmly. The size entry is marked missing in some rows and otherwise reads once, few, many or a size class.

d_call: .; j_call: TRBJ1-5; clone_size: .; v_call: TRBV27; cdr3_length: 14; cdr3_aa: CASSPGTLSSLEHF; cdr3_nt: TGTGCCAGCAGTCCCGGGACACTCTCTAGTTTAGAGCATTTT
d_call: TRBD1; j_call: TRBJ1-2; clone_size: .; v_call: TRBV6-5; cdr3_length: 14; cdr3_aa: CASRGQGGNYGYTF; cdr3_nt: TGTGCCAGCAGGGGACAGGGGGGTAACTATGGCTACACCTTC
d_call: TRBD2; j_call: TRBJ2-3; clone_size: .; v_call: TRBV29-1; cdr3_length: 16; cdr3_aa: CSVGGKLAENTDTQYF; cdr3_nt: TGCAGCGTTGGAGGGAAACTAGCGGAGAACACAGATACGCAGTATTTT
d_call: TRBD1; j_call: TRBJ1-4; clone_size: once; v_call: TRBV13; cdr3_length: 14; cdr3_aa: CASSTRDSREKLFF; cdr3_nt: TGTGCCAGCAGCACGCGGGACAGTCGGGAAAAACTGTTTTTT
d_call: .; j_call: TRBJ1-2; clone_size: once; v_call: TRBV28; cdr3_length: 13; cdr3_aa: CASSFGRRDGYTF; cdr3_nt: TGTGCCAGCAGTTTCGGACGGAGGGACGGCTACACCTTC
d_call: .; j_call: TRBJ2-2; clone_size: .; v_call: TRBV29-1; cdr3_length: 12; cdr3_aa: CSVRLVTGELFF; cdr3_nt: TGCAGCGTCCGTCTAGTGACCGGGGAGCTGTTTTTT
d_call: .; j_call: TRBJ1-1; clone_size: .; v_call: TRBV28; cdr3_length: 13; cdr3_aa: CASSPSGITEAFF; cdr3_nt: TGTGCCAGCAGTCCCTCAGGGATCACTGAAGCTTTCTTT
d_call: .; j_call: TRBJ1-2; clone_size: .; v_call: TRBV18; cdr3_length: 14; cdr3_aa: CASSPPGGGYGYTF; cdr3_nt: TGTGCCAGCTCACCACCGGGGGGTGGCTATGGCTACACCTTC
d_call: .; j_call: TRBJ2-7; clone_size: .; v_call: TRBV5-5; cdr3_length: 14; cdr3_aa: CASSLLRSSYEQYF; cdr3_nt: TGTGCCAGCAGCTTACTAAGGAGTTCCTACGAGCAGTACTTC
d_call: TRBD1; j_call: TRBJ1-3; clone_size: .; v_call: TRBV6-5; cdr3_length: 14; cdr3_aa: CASSRTGDGNTIYF; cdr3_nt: TGTGCCAGCAGTCGGACAGGGGATGGAAACACCATATATTTT
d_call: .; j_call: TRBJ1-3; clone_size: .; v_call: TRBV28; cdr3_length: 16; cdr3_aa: CASSPTQGVGGNTIYF; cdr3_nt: TGTGCCAGCAGTCCGACACAGGGTGTGGGTGGAAACACCATATATTTT
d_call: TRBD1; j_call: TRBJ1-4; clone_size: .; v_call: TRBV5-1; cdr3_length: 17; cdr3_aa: CASSLLGRDSMGEKLFF; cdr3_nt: TGCGCCAGCAGCTTGTTGGGCAGGGACAGTATGGGTGAAAAACTGTTTTTT
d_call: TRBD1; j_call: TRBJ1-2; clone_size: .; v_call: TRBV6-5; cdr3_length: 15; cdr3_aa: CASSPRTGGNYGYTF; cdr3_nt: TGTGCCAGCAGTCCGCGGACAGGGGGCAACTATGGCTACACCTTC
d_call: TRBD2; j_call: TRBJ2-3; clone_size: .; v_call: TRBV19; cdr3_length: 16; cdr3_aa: CASSIMAGGRTDTQYF; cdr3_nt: TGTGCCAGTAGTATTATGGCGGGAGGGCGTACAGATACGCAGTATTTT
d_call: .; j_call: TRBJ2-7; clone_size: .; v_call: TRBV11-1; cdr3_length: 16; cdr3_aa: CASSSDSGHSRYEQYF; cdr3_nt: TGTGCCAGCAGCTCTGACTCAGGGCATTCCAGGTACGAGCAGTACTTC
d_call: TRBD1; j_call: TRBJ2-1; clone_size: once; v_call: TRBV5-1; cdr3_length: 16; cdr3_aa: CASSGPDRGMTNEQFF; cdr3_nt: TGCGCCAGCAGCGGCCCGGACAGGGGAATGACAAATGAGCAGTTCTTC
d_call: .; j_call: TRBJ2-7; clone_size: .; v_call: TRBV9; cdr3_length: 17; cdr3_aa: CASSVGSEGVPLGEQYF; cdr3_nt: TGTGCCAGCAGCGTAGGATCGGAGGGAGTCCCCCTGGGGGAGCAGTACTTC
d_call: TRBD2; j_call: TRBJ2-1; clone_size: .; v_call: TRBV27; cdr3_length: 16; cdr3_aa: CASSLWSLAGFNEQFF; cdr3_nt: TGTGCCAGCAGTTTATGGTCCCTAGCGGGGTTCAATGAGCAGTTCTTC